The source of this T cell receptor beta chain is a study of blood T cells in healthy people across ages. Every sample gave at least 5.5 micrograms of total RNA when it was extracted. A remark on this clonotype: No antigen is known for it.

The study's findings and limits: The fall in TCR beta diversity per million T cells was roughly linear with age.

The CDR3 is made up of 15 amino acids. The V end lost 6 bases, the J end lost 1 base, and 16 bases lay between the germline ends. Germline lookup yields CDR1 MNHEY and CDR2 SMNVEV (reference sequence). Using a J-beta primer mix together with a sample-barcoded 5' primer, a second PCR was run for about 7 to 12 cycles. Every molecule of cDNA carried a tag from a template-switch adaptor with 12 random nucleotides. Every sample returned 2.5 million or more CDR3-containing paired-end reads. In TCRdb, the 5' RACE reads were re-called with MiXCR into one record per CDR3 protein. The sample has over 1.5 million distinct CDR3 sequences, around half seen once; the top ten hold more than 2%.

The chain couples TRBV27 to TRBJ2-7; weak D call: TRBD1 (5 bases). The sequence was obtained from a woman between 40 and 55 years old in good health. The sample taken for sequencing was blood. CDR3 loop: CASSPYPDKSYEQYF. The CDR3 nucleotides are TGTGCCAGCAGCCCTTATCCGGACAAATCCTACGAGCAGTACTTC.